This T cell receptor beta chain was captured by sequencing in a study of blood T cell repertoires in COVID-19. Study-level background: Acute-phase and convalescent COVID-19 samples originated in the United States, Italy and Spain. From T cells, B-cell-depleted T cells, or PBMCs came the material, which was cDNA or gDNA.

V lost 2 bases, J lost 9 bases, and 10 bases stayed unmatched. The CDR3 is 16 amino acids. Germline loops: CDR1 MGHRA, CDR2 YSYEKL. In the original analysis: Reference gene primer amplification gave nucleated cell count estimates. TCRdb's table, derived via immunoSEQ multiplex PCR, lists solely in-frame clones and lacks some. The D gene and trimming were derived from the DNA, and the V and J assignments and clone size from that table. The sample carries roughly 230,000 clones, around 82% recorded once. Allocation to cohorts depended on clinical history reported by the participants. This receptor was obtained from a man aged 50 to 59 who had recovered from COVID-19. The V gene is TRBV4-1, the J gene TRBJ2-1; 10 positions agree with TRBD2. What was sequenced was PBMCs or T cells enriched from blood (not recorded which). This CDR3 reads CASSQPTGTSVREQFF. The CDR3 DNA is TGCGCCAGCAGCCAACCGACCGGGACTAGCGTCCGTGAGCAGTTCTTC.